This T cell receptor beta chain was retrieved from a study of T cell responses to AZD1222 COVID-19 vaccine. The V gene lost 4 bases and the J gene lost 5 bases, with 5 bases spanning the gap. The CDR3 loop spans 11 amino acids. Germline V gene data show CDR1 as SNHLY and CDR2 as FYNNEI. Profiling relied on immunoSEQ multiplex PCR, and the TCRdb table lists in-frame clones only, not all of them. The sample yields 120,000 to 150,000 clones, 92% seen once. This sequence was found in an adult in good health. V gene TRBV2 combines with J gene TRBJ2-5; D gene ambiguous. This specimen consisted of peripheral blood, obtained on day 0 of AZD1222 vaccination. The CDR3 is CASSVWETQYF. The CDR3 DNA is TGTGCCAGCAGTGTCTGGGAGACCCAGTACTTC.